The TCR beta chain described here comes from a study of technical replicates of blood from a few donors. Libraries were prepared by immunoSEQ multiplex PCR; TCRdb keeps only in-frame clonotypes and omits some of them. In the table there are fewer than 80,000 clones, around 85% of which are singletons. The V and J ends lost 4 bases and 6 bases, in that order; junction bases with no gene match: 10. The germline CDR1 and CDR2 sequences are MNHEY and SVGAGI. This CDR3 comprises 15 residues. This chain links TRBV6-5 with TRBJ2-5; 8 nucleotides match TRBD2. The sequence derives from a human donor in good health. Some clones in this sample may be carry-over from other donors' samples. The material sequenced was PBMCs. The CDR3 DNA reads TGTGCCAGCAGTTGGGGACTAGGGGACGTTAAGACCCAGTACTTC. Residues: CASSWGLGDVKTQYF.